This record covers a single T cell receptor (beta chain). As yet, its antigen is unknown. Primers: 60 Vbeta forward and 13 Jbeta reverse. Assay used: immunoSEQ multiplex PCR; TCRdb lists only in-frame clones, some missing. The data contain roughly 120,000 clones, around four fifths of them singletons. The CDR3 has 14 amino acids. CDR1 is SGHVS and CDR2 is FNYEAQ in the germline V gene. Germline trimming cut 5 bases from V and 6 bases from J; bases unmatched to any gene: 4. This record belongs to a study of cytomegalovirus exposure and HLA in healthy donors. Study-wide findings and caveats: Most likely, a cluster of highly shared sequence variants arose as a sequencing artifact. Most TCR sequences proved rare, with some public TCRs found in many donors. In vitro work confirmed that a few CMV-associated chains recognize CMV antigens.

The TCR comes from a woman in her sixties in good health and CMV-seropositive. This sequence joins TRBV7-6 and TRBJ1-5; 10 bases map to TRBD1. Sequenced sample: PBMCs. CDR3 coding DNA: TGTGCCAGCAGCCGAGGGGACAGGGGTCAGCCCCAGCATTTT. Translation: CASSRGDRGQPQHF.